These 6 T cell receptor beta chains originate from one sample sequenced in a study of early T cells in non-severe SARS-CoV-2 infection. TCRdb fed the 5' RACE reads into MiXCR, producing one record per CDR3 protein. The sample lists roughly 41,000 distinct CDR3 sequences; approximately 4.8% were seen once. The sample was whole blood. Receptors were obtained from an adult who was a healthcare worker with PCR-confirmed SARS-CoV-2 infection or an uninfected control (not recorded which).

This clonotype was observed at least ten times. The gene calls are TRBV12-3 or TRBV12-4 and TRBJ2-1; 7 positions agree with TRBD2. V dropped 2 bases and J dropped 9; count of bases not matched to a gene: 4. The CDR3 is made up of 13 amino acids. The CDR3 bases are TGTGCCAGCAGTTTACGGGGGGTGAGTGAGCAGTTCTTC. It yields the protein CASSLRGVSEQFF.

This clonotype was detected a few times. DNA of the CDR3: TGTGCCGGAAGAGGACAGGGGTTGGGCGGGGAGCTGTTTTTT. It yields the protein CAGRGQGLGGELFF. The chain carries TRBV30 and TRBJ2-2; TRBD1 matches at 9 bases. V lost 8 bases, J lost 7 bases, and 11 bases stayed unmatched. CDR3 size: 14 residues. Germline-derived CDR1 and CDR2 are GTSNPN and SVGIG (reference sequence).

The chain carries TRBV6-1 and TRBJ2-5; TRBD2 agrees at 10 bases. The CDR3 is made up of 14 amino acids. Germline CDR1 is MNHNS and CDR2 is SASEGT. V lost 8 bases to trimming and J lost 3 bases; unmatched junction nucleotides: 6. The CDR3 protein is CASRWTSGEETQYF. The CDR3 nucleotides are TGTGCCAGCCGGTGGACTAGCGGAGAAGAGACCCAGTACTTC.

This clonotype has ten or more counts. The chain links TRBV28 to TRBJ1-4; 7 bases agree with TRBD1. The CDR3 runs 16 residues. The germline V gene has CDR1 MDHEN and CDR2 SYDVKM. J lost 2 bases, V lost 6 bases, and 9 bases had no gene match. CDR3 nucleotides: TGTGCCAGCAGCCCAGGGGGAAGACGGACTAATGAAAAACTGTTTTTT. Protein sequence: CASSPGGRRTNEKLFF.

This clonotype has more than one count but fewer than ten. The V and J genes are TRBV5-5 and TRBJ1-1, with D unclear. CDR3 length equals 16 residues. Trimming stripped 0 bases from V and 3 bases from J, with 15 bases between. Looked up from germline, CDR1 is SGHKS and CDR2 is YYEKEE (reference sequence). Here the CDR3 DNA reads TGTGCCAGCAGCTTGGGGAACGAGCGGAGGGACACTGAAGCTTTCTTT. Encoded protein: CASSLGNERRDTEAFF.

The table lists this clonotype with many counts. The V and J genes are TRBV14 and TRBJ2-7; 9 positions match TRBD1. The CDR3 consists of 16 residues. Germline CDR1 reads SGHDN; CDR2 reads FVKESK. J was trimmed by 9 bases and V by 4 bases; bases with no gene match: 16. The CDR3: CASSLHGGQGALWQYF. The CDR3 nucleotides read TGTGCCAGCAGCCTACATGGGGGACAGGGTGCCCTCTGGCAGTACTTC.